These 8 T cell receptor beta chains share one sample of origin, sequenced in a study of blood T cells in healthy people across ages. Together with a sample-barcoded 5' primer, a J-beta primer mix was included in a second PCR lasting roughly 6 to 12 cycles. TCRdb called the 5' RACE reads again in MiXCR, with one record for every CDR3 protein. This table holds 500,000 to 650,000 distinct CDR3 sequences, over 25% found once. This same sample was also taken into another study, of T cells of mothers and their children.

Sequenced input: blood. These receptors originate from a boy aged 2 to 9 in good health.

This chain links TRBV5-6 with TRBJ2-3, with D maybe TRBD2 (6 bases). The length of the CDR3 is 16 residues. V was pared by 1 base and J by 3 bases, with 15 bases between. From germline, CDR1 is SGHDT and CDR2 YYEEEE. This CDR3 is CASSLRVAGSTDTQYF. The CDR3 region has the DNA TGTGCCAGCAGCTTGAGAGTGGCGGGATCAACAGATACGCAGTATTTT.

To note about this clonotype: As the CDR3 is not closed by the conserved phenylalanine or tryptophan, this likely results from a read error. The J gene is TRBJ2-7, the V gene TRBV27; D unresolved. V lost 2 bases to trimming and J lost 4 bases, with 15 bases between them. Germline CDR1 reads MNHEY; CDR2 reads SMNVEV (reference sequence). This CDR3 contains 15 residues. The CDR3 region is CASSLTPGQAYEQYL. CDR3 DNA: TGTGCCAGCAGTTTAACACCTGGGCAGGCGTACGAGCAGTACTTA.

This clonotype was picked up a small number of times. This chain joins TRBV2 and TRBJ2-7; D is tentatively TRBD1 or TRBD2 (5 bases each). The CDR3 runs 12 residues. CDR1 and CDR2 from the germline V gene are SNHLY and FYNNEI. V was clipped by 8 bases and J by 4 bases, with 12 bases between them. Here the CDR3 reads CASVEGTYEQYF. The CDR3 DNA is TGTGCCAGCGTGGAAGGGACGTACGAGCAGTACTTC.

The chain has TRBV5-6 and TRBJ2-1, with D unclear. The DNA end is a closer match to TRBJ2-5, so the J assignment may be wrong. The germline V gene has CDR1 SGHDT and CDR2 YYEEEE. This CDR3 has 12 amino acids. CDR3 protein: CASSLAWETQYF. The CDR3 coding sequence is TGTGCCAGCAGCTTGGCCTGGGAGACCCAGTACTTC.

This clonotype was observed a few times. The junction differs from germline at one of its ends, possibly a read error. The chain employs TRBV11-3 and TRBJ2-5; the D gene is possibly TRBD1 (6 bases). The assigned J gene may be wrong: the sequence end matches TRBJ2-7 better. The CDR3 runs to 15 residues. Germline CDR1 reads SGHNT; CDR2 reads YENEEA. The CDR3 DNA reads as TGTACCAGCAGCTTGGGCAGGGGTGTAACCTACGAGCAGTACTTC. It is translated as CTSSLGRGVTYEQYF.

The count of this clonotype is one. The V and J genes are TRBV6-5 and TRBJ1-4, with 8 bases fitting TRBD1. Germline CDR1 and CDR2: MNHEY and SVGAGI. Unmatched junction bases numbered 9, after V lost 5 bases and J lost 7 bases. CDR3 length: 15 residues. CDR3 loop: CASSQRQGMGEKLFF. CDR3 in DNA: TGTGCCAGCAGTCAACGACAGGGGATGGGTGAAAAACTGTTTTTT.

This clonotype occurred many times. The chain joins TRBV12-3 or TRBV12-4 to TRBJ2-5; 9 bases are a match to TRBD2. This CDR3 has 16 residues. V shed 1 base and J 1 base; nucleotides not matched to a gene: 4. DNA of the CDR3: TGTGCCAGCAGTTTAGGTCTAGCGGGGATCCAAGAGACCCAGTACTTC. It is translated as CASSLGLAGIQETQYF.

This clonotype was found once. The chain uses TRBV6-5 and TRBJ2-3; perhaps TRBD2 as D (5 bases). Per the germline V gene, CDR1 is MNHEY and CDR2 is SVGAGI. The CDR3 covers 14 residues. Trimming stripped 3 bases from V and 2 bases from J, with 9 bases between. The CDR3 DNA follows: TGTGCCAGCAGTTATACTAGGAACACAGATACGCAGTATTTT. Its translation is CASSYTRNTDTQYF.